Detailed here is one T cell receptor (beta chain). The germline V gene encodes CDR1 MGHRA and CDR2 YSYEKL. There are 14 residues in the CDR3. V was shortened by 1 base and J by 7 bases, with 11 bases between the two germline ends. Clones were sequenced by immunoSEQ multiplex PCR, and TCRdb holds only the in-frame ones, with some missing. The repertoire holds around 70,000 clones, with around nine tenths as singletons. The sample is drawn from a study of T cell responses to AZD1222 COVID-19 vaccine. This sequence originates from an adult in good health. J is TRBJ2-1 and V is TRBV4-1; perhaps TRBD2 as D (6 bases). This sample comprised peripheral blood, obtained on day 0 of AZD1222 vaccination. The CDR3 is CASSQVLEGNEQFF. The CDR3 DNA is TGCGCCAGCAGCCAAGTTTTGGAGGGAAATGAGCAGTTCTTC.